Listed here is a single T cell receptor beta chain. Its cognate antigen is unknown. The sample belongs to a study of cytomegalovirus exposure and HLA in healthy donors. The PCR made use of 60 Vbeta and 13 Jbeta primers. Profiling relied on immunoSEQ multiplex PCR, and the TCRdb table lists in-frame clones only, not all of them. There are over 120,000 clones in the sample; roughly 10% occur only once, and 1.8% lies in the top ten. In germline, CDR1 is SGHVS, CDR2 FQNEAQ. The CDR3 length is 14 residues. Between the trimmed V and J ends, which lost 2 bases and 3 bases, there was a span of 8 bases. Whereas donors were nominally healthy upon sampling, unrecorded immune exposures were probable. Study findings and constraints: It is likely that the observed cluster of highly shared sequence variants was a sequencing artifact.

This chain links TRBV7-8 with TRBJ1-5, with a possible D match to TRBD1 (5 bases). The sequenced material came from PBMCs. The clonotype originates from a man aged 45-60 years in good health and CMV-seronegative. As DNA, the CDR3 is TGTGCCAGCAGCTTATGGGGCATCAATCAGCCCCAGCATTTT. It codes for CASSLWGINQPQHF.